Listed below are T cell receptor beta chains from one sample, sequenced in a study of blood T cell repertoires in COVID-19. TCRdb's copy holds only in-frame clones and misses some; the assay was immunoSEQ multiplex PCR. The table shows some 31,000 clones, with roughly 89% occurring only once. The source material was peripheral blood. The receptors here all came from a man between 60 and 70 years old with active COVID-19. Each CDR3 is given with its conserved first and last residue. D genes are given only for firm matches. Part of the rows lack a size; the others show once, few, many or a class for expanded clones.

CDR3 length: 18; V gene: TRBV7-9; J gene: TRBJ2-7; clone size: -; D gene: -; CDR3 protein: CASSLAGPGWGNRLGQYF; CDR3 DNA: TGTGCCAGCAGCTTAGCAGGCCCGGGGTGGGGAAACCGACTGGGGCAGTACTTC
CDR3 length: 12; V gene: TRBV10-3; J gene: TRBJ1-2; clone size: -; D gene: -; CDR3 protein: CAIRDGGYGYTF; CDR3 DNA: TGTGCCATCAGAGACGGGGGCTATGGCTACACCTTC
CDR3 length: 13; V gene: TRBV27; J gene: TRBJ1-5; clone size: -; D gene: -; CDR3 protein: CASSVQGDQPQHF; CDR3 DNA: TGTGCCAGCAGTGTCCAAGGAGATCAGCCCCAGCATTTT
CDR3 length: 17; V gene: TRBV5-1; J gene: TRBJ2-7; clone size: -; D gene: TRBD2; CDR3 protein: CASSLPTSGGPSNEQYF; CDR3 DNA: TGCGCCAGCAGCTTGCCTACTAGCGGGGGCCCTTCCAACGAGCAGTACTTC
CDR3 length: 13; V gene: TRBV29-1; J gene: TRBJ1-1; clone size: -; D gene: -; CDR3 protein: CSVEVNEDTEAFF; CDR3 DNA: TGCAGCGTTGAAGTGAACGAGGACACTGAAGCTTTCTTT
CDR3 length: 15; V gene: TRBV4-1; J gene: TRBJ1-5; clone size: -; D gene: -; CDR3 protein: CASSPRSGGNQPQHF; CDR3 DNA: TGCGCCAGCAGTCCCCGGAGCGGGGGCAATCAGCCCCAGCATTTT
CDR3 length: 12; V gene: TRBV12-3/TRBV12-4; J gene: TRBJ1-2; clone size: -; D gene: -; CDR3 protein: CASSHRQYGYTF; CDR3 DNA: TGTGCCAGCAGTCATAGACAGTATGGCTACACCTTC
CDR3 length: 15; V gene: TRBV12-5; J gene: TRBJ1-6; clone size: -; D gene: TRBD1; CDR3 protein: CASGPGQGQNSPLHF; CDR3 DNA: TGTGCTAGTGGACCGGGACAGGGTCAAAATTCACCCCTCCACTTT
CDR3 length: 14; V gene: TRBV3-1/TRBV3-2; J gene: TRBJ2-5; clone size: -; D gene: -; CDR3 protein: CASSQAGSQETQYF; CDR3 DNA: TGTGCCAGCAGCCAAGCGGGGAGCCAAGAGACCCAGTACTTC
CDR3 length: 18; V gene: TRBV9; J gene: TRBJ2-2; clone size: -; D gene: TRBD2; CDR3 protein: CASSVRSAGGPGTGELFF; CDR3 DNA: TGTGCCAGCAGCGTCCGATCCGCGGGGGGGCCGGGCACCGGGGAGCTGTTTTTT
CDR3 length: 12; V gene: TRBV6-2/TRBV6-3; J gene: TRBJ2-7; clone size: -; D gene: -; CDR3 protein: CASSYRVYEQYF; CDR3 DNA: TGTGCCAGCAGTTACCGTGTGTACGAGCAGTACTTC
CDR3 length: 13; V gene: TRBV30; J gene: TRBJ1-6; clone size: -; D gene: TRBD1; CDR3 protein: CASTGQSNSPLHF; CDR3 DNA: TGTGCCTCCACGGGACAGAGTAATTCACCCCTCCACTTT
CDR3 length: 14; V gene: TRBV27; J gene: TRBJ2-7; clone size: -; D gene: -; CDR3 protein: CASSLSIRAYEQYF; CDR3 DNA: TGTGCCAGCAGTTTATCGATCAGGGCCTACGAGCAGTACTTC
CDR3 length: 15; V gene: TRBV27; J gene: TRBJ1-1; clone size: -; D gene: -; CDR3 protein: CASSSRQYSNTEAFF; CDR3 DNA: TGTGCCAGCAGTTCTCGACAGTATTCGAACACTGAAGCTTTCTTT
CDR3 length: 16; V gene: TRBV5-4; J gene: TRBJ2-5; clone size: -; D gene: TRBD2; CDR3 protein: CASSTGLAGGSETQYF; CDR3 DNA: TGTGCCAGCAGCACGGGACTAGCGGGGGGGTCGGAGACCCAGTACTTC
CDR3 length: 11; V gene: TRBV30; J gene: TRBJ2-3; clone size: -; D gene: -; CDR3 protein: CAWSGGDTQYF; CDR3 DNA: TGTGCCTGGAGTGGAGGAGATACGCAGTATTTT
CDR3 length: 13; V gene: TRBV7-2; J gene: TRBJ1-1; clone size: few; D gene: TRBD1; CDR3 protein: CASSSFRQGEAFF; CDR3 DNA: TGTGCCAGCAGCTCTTTTCGACAGGGAGAAGCTTTCTTT
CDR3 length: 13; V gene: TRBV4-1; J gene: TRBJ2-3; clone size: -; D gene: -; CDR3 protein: CASSQVVSDTQYF; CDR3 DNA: TGCGCCAGCAGCCAAGTAGTGTCAGATACGCAGTATTTT
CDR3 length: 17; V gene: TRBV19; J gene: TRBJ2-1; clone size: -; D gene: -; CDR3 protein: CASRDPPGRVGNNEQFF; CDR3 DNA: TGTGCCAGTAGGGACCCACCAGGCAGGGTGGGAAACAATGAGCAGTTCTTC
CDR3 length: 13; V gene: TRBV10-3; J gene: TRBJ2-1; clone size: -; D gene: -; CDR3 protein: CAINPDGGNEQFF; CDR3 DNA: TGTGCCATCAACCCGGACGGGGGCAATGAGCAGTTCTTC
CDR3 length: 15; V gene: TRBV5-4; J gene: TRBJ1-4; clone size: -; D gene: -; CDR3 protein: CASSFGGASNEKLFF; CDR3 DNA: TGTGCCAGCAGCTTTGGGGGGGCCTCTAATGAAAAACTGTTTTTT
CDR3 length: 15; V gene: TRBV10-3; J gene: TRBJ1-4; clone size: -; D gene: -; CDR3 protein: CAIRHGLDGGEKLFF; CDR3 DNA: TGTGCCATCAGGCATGGACTCGATGGTGGTGAAAAACTGTTTTTT
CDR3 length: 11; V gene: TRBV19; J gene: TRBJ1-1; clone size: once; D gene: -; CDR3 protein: CASSIRGEAFF; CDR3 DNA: TGTGCCAGTAGTATAAGGGGTGAAGCTTTCTTT
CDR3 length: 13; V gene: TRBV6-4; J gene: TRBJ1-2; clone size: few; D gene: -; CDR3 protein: CAIGGGHGDGYTF; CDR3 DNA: TGTGCCATCGGCGGGGGGCATGGAGATGGCTACACCTTC
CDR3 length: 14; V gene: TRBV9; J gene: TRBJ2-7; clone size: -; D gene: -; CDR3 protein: CASALGGESYEQYF; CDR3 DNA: TGTGCCAGCGCGCTCGGAGGAGAATCCTACGAGCAGTACTTC
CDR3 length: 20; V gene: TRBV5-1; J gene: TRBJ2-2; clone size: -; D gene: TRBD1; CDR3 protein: CASSLQWTQGARSDTGELFF; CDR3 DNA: TGCGCCAGCAGCTTGCAATGGACACAGGGGGCGAGGTCGGACACCGGGGAGCTGTTTTTT
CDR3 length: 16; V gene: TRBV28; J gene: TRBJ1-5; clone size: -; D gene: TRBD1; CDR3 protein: CASSYRGSGSNQPQHF; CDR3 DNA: TGTGCCAGCAGTTACAGGGGTTCGGGGAGCAATCAGCCCCAGCATTTT
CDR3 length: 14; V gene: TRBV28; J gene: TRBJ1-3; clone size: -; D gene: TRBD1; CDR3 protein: CASSSQGEGNTIYF; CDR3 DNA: TGTGCCAGCAGTTCTCAGGGGGAAGGAAACACCATATATTTT